This T cell receptor beta chain was identified in a study of shared T cell receptors in the human thymus. The protocol was immunoSEQ multiplex PCR, while the TCRdb copy is restricted to in-frame clones and leaves out a portion. The sample carries 450,000 to 650,000 clones, around three quarters recorded once. The V end lost 10 bases, the J end lost 0 bases, and 9 bases lay between the germline ends. Per germline, CDR1 SNHLY and CDR2 FYNNEI. This CDR3 region has 13 residues. This same sample was also taken into another study, of human thymus T cells. Per that paper: Immunologically healthy infants in Finland undergoing congenital heart defect surgery were the donors. Overlap was high between thymic repertoires from unrelated individuals, as reported in related research.

This sequence originates from a boy less than two years old with a congenital heart defect. What was sequenced was thymocytes. The rearrangement uses TRBV2 and TRBJ1-4; D is undetermined. Here the CDR3 DNA reads TGTGCCACCGCCGGGGCAACTAATGAAAAACTGTTTTTT. Its protein is CATAGATNEKLFF.